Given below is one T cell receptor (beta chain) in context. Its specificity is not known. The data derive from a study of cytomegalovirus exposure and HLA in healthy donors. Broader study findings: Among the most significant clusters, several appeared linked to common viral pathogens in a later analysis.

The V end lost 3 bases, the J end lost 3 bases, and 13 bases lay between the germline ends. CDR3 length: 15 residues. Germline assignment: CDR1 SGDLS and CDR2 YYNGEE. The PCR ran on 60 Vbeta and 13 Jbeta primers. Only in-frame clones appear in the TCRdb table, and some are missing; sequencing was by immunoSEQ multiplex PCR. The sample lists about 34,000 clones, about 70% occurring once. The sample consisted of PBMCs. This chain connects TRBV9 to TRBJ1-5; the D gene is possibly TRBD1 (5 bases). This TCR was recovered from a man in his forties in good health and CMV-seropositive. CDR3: CASSDGGGINQPQHF. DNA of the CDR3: TGTGCCAGCAGCGACGGGGGAGGCATCAATCAGCCCCAGCATTTT.